A single sample gave rise to the 26 T cell receptor beta chains below, sequenced in a study of blood T cell repertoires in COVID-19 (dated by TCRdb to about 2020). Receptor libraries were prepared by the immunoSEQ multiplex PCR assay. The table comes from immuneACCESS by way of TCRdb, which keeps in-frame sequences with V and J called. Part of the clones is missing from these tables; in studies checked, under half for an unresolved V gene and the rest for unknown reasons. Recorded for this sample are 100,000 to 150,000 clones; more than 75% of them occurred a single time. The top ten clones comprise roughly 3.6% of the sample. Sequencing was performed on peripheral blood. Source of these receptors: a woman aged 55-70 years with acute or convalescent COVID-19.

V usage is TRBV30 and J usage is TRBJ2-7, with 7 bases matching TRBD1. This CDR3 has 12 amino acids. Germline V gene data show CDR1 as GTSNPN and CDR2 as SVGIG (reference sequence). J lost 11 bases, V lost 2 bases, and 9 bases had no gene match. CDR3 DNA sequence: TGTGCCTGGAGTAGGAGAACAGGGGATGAGTACTTC. Residues: CAWSRRTGDEYF.

The chain has TRBV10-3 and TRBJ2-5, with 8 bases aligning to TRBD2. The germline CDR1 and CDR2 sequences are ENHRY and SYGVKD. The CDR3 sequence is 14 residues long. V shed 7 bases and J 4 bases; nucleotides not matched to a gene: 8. The CDR3 DNA is TGTGCCATCAAGAATAGCGGGATGGCAGAGACCCAGTACTTC. Translating gives CAIKNSGMAETQYF.

The CDR3 spells CASSPSRGPYEQYF. The CDR3 coding sequence is TGTGCCAGCAGCCCTTCCAGGGGTCCCTACGAGCAGTACTTC. The V gene is TRBV27, the J gene TRBJ2-7, with D possibly matching TRBD1 (6 bases). V was trimmed by 6 bases and J by 2 bases, leaving 14 bases between them. Germline V gene lookup returns CDR1 MNHEY and CDR2 SMNVEV (reference sequence). The CDR3 runs to 14 residues.

The genes are TRBV29-1 and TRBJ1-1; TRBD1 matches 7 bases. The CDR3 is made up of 11 amino acids. Germline trimming cut 7 bases from V and 4 bases from J; bases unmatched to any gene: 3. Germline CDR1 SQVTM, CDR2 ANQGSEA. Here the CDR3 DNA reads TGCAGCGCCAGACAGGGCACTGAAGCTTTCTTT. This encodes CSARQGTEAFF.

This clone has more than one count but fewer than ten. V and J are TRBV19 and TRBJ2-3; 9 positions match TRBD2. This CDR3 region has 15 residues. The junction had 6 bases not matched to a gene; V was cut back by 4 bases and J by 4 bases. Looked up from germline, CDR1 is LNHDA and CDR2 is SQIVND (reference sequence). The CDR3 region is CASSKSGTSSDTQYF. CDR3 in DNA: TGTGCCAGTAGTAAATCCGGGACTAGCTCAGATACGCAGTATTTT.

The chain joins TRBV6-5 to TRBJ1-4; 7 nucleotides line up with TRBD1. V shed 7 bases and J 7 bases; nucleotides not matched to a gene: 9. The CDR3 has 14 amino acids. Germline assignment: CDR1 MNHEY and CDR2 SVGAGI. This CDR3 reads CASTHPGQTEKLFF. CDR3 nucleotides: TGTGCCAGCACCCATCCGGGACAGACTGAAAAACTGTTTTTT.

CDR3 amino acids: CASSLQPPGYSGNTIYF. The CDR3 nucleotides read TGTGCCAGCAGCTTACAGCCTCCGGGATACTCTGGAAACACCATATATTTT. This rearrangement joins TRBV7-6 to TRBJ1-3, with D unresolved. Germline V lookup: CDR1 SGHVS, CDR2 FNYEAQ. Between the trimmed V and J ends, which lost 2 bases and 0 bases, there was a span of 14 bases. This CDR3 contains 17 residues.

The chain recombines TRBV5-1 with TRBJ2-1, with 11 bases that match TRBD2. The CDR3 is 16 amino acids. Per germline, CDR1 SGHRS and CDR2 YFSETQ. V trimming: 0 bases; J trimming: 8 bases; junction bases outside the gene matches: 7. The CDR3 is CASSLGATSGSYEQFF. In DNA, the CDR3 is TGCGCCAGCAGCTTGGGGGCCACTAGCGGGAGCTATGAGCAGTTCTTC.

This clone was seen only once. V gene TRBV5-1 combines with J gene TRBJ1-1; no firm D call. This CDR3 region has 16 residues. V was pared by 1 base and J by 1 base, with 14 bases between. CDR1 and CDR2 from the germline V gene are SGHRS and YFSETQ. Here the CDR3 reads CASSLSPALPNTEAFF. The CDR3 DNA is TGCGCCAGCAGCTTGAGCCCAGCGCTGCCGAACACTGAAGCTTTCTTT.

The chain employs TRBV2 and TRBJ1-1; D unclear. Per germline, CDR1 SNHLY and CDR2 FYNNEI. The CDR3 has 13 residues. V lost 3 bases and J lost 5, with 10 bases in between. The DNA for the CDR3 is TGTGCCAGCAGTGAGCAAGCGGGGACTGAAGCTTTCTTT. It codes for CASSEQAGTEAFF.

DNA for the CDR3: TGTGCCAGCGGGACTAGCGGATCCTACAATGAGCAGTTCTTC. It codes for CASGTSGSYNEQFF. V is TRBV28 and J is TRBJ2-1; 11 bases are shared with TRBD2. CDR3 length equals 14 residues. The germline V gene has CDR1 MDHEN and CDR2 SYDVKM. J lost 1 base, V lost 8 bases, and 1 base had no gene match.

The chain has TRBV6-5 and TRBJ1-2; TRBD1 might be the D (6 bases). There are 13 residues in the CDR3. V shed 2 bases and J shed 6 bases, with 10 bases lying between them. Per germline, CDR1 MNHEY and CDR2 SVGAGI. CDR3 region: CASSYLQGNGYTF. In nucleotides, the CDR3 is TGTGCCAGCAGTTACCTCCAGGGGAATGGCTACACCTTC.

CDR3 residues: CASSGQPSTDTQYF. CDR3 coding DNA: TGCGCCAGCTCGGGACAGCCTAGCACAGATACGCAGTATTTT. The rearrangement links TRBV5-1 to TRBJ2-3; 7 nucleotides match TRBD1. The CDR3 extends over 14 amino acids. Germline values: CDR1 SGHRS, CDR2 YFSETQ. The ends lost 7 bases at V and 0 bases at J; junction bases unmatched: 5.

The chain joins TRBV19 to TRBJ2-3, with 8 nucleotides matching TRBD2. Germline V gene lookup returns CDR1 LNHDA and CDR2 SQIVND (reference sequence). The CDR3 extends over 15 amino acids. J was trimmed by 3 bases and V by 4 bases; bases with no gene match: 6. CDR3 protein: CASSTLAEETDTQYF. Written as DNA, the CDR3 is TGTGCCAGTAGTACACTAGCGGAGGAGACAGATACGCAGTATTTT.

This clone turned up a few times. CDR3 protein: CASSLALAGPDTQYF. For the CDR3, the DNA is TGTGCCAGCAGTTTAGCACTAGCGGGCCCAGATACGCAGTATTTT. The chain links TRBV27 to TRBJ2-3; 9 bases align to TRBD2. Germline CDR1 and CDR2: MNHEY and SMNVEV (reference sequence). V was pared by 2 bases and J by 4 bases, with 4 bases of the junction left unmatched. The CDR3 is 15 amino acids.

The chain carries TRBV5-1 and TRBJ2-5; 8 bases are shared with TRBD2. Germline CDR1 and CDR2: SGHRS and YFSETQ. This CDR3 comprises 14 residues. V shed 7 bases, J shed 5 bases, and the junction held 10 bases outside the gene matches. The CDR3 DNA reads as TGCGCCAGCGGATGGGACGGGAGGGCGGAGACCCAGTACTTC. Translation: CASGWDGRAETQYF.

The chain recombines TRBV6-4 with TRBJ2-3, with 10 bases that match TRBD2. Germline V gene sequence: CDR1 MRHNA, CDR2 SNTAGT. J was trimmed by 5 bases and V by 5 bases; bases with no gene match: 10. The CDR3 loop spans 16 amino acids. CDR3 sequence: CASSQSQLAGLDTQYF. The CDR3 DNA reads as TGTGCCAGCAGTCAGAGTCAACTAGCGGGACTAGATACGCAGTATTTT.

The chain is built from TRBV5-6 and TRBJ1-2, with D perhaps TRBD1 (6 bases). Per the germline V gene, CDR1 is SGHDT and CDR2 is YYEEEE. V lost 0 bases to trimming and J lost 5 bases, with 11 bases between them. There are 14 residues in the CDR3. Here the CDR3 reads CASSLDGTSYGYTF. The CDR3 nucleotides read TGTGCCAGCAGCTTGGACGGGACATCTTATGGCTACACCTTC. Using reference TRBV5-6 and TRBJ1-2 for the parts outside the CDR3, the full variable domain is DAGVTQSPTHLIKTRGQQVTLRCSPKSGHDTVSWYQQALGQGPQFIFQYYEEEERQRGNFPDRFSGHQFPNYSSELNVNALLLGDSALYLCASSLDGTSYGYTFGSGTRLTVV.

The J gene is TRBJ1-1, the V gene TRBV9; TRBD1 matches 8 bases. Unmatched junction bases numbered 3, after V lost 3 bases and J lost 5 bases. Germline CDR1 SGDLS, CDR2 YYNGEE. CDR3 length: 13 amino acids. The CDR3 loop is CASSGTGRTEAFF. The CDR3 coding sequence is TGTGCCAGCAGCGGGACAGGGCGGACTGAAGCTTTCTTT.

Remarks on this clone: The junction departs from germline at one end; a sequencing error may be responsible. The chain uses TRBV7-7 and TRBJ2-3, with TRBD2 matching over 9 bases. This CDR3 spans 13 amino acids. In germline, CDR1 is SSHAT, CDR2 FNYEAQ (reference sequence). The chain's CDR3 is CASSATSGDTQYF. The CDR3 DNA reads TGTGCTAGCAGCGCGACTAGCGGCGATACGCAGTATTTT.

The CDR3: CASSTLRDRNYGYTF. DNA for the CDR3: TGTGCCAGTAGTACCCTCCGGGACAGGAACTATGGCTACACCTTC. The chain recombines TRBV19 with TRBJ1-2; 8 nucleotides agree with TRBD1. CDR1 is LNHDA, CDR2 SQIVND, per germline (reference sequence). The CDR3 has 15 amino acids. V gave up 4 bases and J gave up 2 bases; unmatched junction bases: 6.

This clone appeared a single time. Written as DNA, the CDR3 is TGTGCCAGTAGTATAACGGGCTCCTACGAGCAGTACTTC. Amino acids: CASSITGSYEQYF. The chain combines TRBV19 with TRBJ2-7; D gene ambiguous. The CDR3 extends over 13 amino acids. V was trimmed by 2 bases and J by 0 bases, leaving 5 bases between them. Germline V gives CDR1 LNHDA, CDR2 SQIVND (reference sequence).

The rearrangement links TRBV3-1 (or the pseudogene TRBV3-2) to TRBJ1-6; D perhaps matches TRBD1 (5 bases). V was clipped by 3 bases and J by 7 bases, with 16 bases between them. The CDR3 has 16 residues. Germline V gene lookup returns CDR1 LGHDT and CDR2 YNNKEL (reference sequence). In DNA form, the CDR3 reads TGTGCCAGCAGCCATGGGGAGGGGATCGGGAATTCACCCCTCCACTTT. Translating gives CASSHGEGIGNSPLHF.

This clone was picked up one time. V gene TRBV2 combines with J gene TRBJ2-7, with 8 positions matching TRBD1. This CDR3 has 15 amino acids. Per the germline V gene, CDR1 is SNHLY and CDR2 is FYNNEI. Trimming took 6 bases from V and 4 from J; bases not matched to a gene: 11. CDR3 nucleotides: TGTGCCAGCAGCCTAACTTGGACAGGGTCTTACGAGCAGTACTTC. It is translated as CASSLTWTGSYEQYF.

The rearrangement joins TRBV10-3 to TRBJ1-3; no definite D call. V was clipped by 2 bases and J by 1 base, with 6 bases between them. In germline, CDR1 is ENHRY, CDR2 SYGVKD. The CDR3 contains 14 residues. DNA of the CDR3: TGTGCCATCAGTGAGGTCACTTCTGGAAACACCATATATTTT. As protein: CAISEVTSGNTIYF.

The gene calls are TRBV6-5 and TRBJ1-1; no firm D call. Trimming took off 5 bases at V and 10 bases at J, with 17 bases between the two ends. Germline-derived CDR1 and CDR2 are MNHEY and SVGAGI. The CDR3 is made up of 13 amino acids. The CDR3 nucleotides read TGTGCCAGCAGTCCACCGGACCTGCGGGGAGCTTTCTTT. This sequence encodes CASSPPDLRGAFF.